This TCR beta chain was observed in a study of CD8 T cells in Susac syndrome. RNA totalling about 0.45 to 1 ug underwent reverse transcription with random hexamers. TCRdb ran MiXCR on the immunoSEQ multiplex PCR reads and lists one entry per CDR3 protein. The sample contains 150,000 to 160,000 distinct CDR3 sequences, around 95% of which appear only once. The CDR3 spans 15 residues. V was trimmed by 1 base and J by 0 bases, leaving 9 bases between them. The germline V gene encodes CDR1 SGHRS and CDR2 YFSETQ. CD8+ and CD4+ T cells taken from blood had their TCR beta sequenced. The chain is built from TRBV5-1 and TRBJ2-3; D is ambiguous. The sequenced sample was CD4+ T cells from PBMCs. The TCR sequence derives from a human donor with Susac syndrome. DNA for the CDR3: TGCGCCAGCAGCTTGCGACCTCTCAGCACAGATACGCAGTATTTT. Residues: CASSLRPLSTDTQYF.